The T cell receptor beta chain described here comes from a study of shared clonotypes between healthy human individuals. Study findings and constraints: Larger estimated richness was generally seen in naive subsets than in memory subsets. Rarefaction revealed incomplete sorted-subset sequencing despite large depth.

In the naive CD8 group, cells lacked CD45RO and were positively selected for CCR7, so terminally differentiated effector memory CD45RA+ cells were left out. V shed 8 bases and J shed 8 bases, with 9 bases lying between them. In germline, CDR1 is LNHDA, CDR2 SQIVND (reference sequence). This CDR3 has 10 residues. The data were produced by immunoSEQ multiplex PCR, yet TCRdb's version contains in-frame clones alone and is incomplete. The data hold 800,000 to 950,000 clones, with roughly 96% observed a single time. Details on this clone: Its antigen is unidentified.

What was sequenced was naive CD8+ T cells sorted from blood. The V gene is TRBV19, the J gene TRBJ1-1, with D unresolved. The TCR comes from a man aged 25 to 40 in good health. The CDR3 spells CASEGQEAFF. CDR3 DNA: TGTGCCAGTGAGGGTCAAGAAGCTTTCTTT.